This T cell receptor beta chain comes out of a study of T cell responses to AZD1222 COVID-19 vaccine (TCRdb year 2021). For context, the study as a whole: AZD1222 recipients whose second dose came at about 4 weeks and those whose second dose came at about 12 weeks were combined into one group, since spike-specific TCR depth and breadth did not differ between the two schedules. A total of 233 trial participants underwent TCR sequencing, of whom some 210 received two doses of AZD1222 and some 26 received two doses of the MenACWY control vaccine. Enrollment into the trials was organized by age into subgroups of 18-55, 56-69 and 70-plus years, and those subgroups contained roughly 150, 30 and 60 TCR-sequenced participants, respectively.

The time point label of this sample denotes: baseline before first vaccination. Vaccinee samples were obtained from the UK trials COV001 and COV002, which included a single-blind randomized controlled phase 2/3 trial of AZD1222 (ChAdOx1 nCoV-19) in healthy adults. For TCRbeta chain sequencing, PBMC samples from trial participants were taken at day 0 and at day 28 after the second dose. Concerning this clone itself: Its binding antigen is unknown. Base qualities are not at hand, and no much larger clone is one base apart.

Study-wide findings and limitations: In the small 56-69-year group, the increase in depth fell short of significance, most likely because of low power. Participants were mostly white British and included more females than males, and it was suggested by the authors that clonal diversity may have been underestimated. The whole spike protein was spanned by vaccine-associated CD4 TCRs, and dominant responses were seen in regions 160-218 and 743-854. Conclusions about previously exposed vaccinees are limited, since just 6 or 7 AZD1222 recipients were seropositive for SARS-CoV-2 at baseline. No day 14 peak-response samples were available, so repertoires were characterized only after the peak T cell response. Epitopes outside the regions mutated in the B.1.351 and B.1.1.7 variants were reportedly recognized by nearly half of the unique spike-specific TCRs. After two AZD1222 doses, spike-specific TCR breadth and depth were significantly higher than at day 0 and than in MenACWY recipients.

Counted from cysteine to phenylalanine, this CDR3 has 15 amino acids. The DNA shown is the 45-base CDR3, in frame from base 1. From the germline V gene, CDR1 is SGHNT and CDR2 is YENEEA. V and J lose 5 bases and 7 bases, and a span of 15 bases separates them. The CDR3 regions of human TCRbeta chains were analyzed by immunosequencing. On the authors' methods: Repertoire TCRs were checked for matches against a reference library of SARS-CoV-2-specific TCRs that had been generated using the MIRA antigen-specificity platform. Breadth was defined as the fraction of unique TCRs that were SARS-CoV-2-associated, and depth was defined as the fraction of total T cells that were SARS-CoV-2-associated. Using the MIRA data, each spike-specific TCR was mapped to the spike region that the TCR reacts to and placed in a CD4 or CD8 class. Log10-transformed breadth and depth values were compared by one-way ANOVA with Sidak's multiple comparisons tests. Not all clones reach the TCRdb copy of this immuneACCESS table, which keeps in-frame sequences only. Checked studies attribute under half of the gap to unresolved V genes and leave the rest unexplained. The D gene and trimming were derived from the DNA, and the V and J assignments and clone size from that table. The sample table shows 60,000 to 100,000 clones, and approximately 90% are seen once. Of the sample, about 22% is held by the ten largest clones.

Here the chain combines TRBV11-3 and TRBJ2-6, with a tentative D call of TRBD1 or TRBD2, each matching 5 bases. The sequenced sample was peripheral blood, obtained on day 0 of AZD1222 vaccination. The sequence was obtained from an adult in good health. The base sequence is TGTGCCAGCAGCCTGGGGGTAGGCGACGCCAACGTCCTGACTTTC. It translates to CASSLGVGDANVLTF.